This TCR beta chain was retrieved from a study of blood T cells in healthy people across ages. Broader study findings: Age advanced and TCR beta diversity per million T cells fell, roughly linearly.

With regard to this clonotype: The antigen is not known.

Primers used in a second PCR of about 6 to 11 cycles were a sample-barcoded 5' primer and a J-beta primer mix. Each CDR3 protein is one row after TCRdb ran MiXCR on the 5' RACE reads. Of roughly 1,300,000 distinct CDR3 sequences listed, roughly 60% are singletons. The CDR3 length is 12 residues. V was shortened by 6 bases and J by 4 bases, with 10 bases between the two germline ends. Germline CDR1 MDHEN, CDR2 SYDVKM. The clonotype was recovered from a man in his late teens or twenties in good health. The sample taken for sequencing was blood. The rearrangement links TRBV28 to TRBJ2-7, with D uncertain. In DNA, the CDR3 is TGTGCCAGCAGCAACGAACCGTACGAGCAGTACTTC. Its protein product is CASSNEPYEQYF.